Detailed here is one T cell receptor beta chain. In germline, CDR1 is SGHRS, CDR2 YFSETQ. The length of the CDR3 is 14 residues. The V end was cut by 1 base, the J end by 3 bases, with 10 bases between. Using its own MiXCR run on the RT-PCR reads, TCRdb lists one record per CDR3 protein. This sample has 150,000 to 200,000 distinct CDR3 sequences; 20% to 25% occur once, and the top ten carry roughly 26%. These data come from a study of patients and donors after allogeneic stem cell transplantation. This receptor was taken from a human donor who was either an allogeneic HSCT recipient or a stem cell or donor lymphocyte infusion donor (not recorded which). It is not recorded whose cells these are; they may come from a transplant donor. The chain employs TRBV5-1 and TRBJ1-1, with D hard to call. Material for sequencing was blood, either unsorted or a sorted T cell fraction (not recorded which). Here the CDR3 reads CASSLPGGYTEAFF. In DNA, the CDR3 is TGCGCCAGCAGCTTGCCTGGCGGGTACACTGAAGCTTTCTTT.